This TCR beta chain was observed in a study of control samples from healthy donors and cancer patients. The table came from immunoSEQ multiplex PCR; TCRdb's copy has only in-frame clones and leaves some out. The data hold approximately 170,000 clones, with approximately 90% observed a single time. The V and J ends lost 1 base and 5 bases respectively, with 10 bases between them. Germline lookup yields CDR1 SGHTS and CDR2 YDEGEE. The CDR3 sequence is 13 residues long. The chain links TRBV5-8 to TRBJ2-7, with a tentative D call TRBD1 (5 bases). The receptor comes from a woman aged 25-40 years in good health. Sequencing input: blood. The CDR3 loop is CASSLRGSHEQYF. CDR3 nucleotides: TGTGCCAGCAGCTTGAGGGGATCCCACGAGCAGTACTTC.